This T cell receptor beta chain was sequenced during a study of cytomegalovirus exposure and HLA in healthy donors (dated by TCRdb to about 2017). Study-level background: In an earlier analysis of 450 to 750 of the donors, approximately 300 Gb of sequence data and 90 million to 120 million unique TCR beta sequences from about 179 million T cells were reported. An early release that covered about 640 HLA-typed donors contained approximately 290 gigabases of sequencing data and tens of millions of unique TCR sequences. Of the roughly 400 genotyped donors, more than 75% were placed in the genetic ancestry cluster associated with self-reported Caucasian donors. The study aimed to test whether signatures of past pathogen exposure could be identified by cataloging public T cell receptors. Using immunosequencing, the study profiled T cell repertoires from fewer than 700 subjects and related those repertoires to cytomegalovirus serostatus. Besides the first cohort of around 700 subjects, a separate validation cohort made up of roughly 120 different subjects was used. The study combined high-throughput TCR immunosequencing, statistical association of individual TCRs with disease status, and machine learning to predict cytomegalovirus infection status. In a later analysis, previously published TCR beta repertoires from 666 donors were re-analyzed and high-resolution HLA genotyping was added so that TCR occurrence patterns could be studied. In the later analysis, no new phenotypic data were used to find candidate immune exposures; instead, reliance was placed on TCR beta sequences and their occurrence across donors. In an earlier analysis of a few hundred of the donors, high-throughput TCR beta sequencing was used to judge whether each TCR beta V gene segment behaved as functional or pseudogenic. Donor age, sex, ethnicity and CMV serostatus were compiled together with the repertoire data. A later genetic analysis used genome-wide SNP genotypes for about 60% of the 666 donors, treating that subset as a discovery cohort. Every repertoire in the discovery cohort had been generated on one and the same sequencing platform. Both class I and class II loci were covered by HLA typing, at four-digit resolution. Typing coverage differed by locus: A, B, C, DRB1 and DQB1 were typed in roughly 629-640 donors, DQA1 in 500 to 550, DPA1 in some 610, and DPB1 in approximately 450. Because of strong linkage in the cohort, four to six DR-DQ haplotypes were treated as single units for association and clustering. On average, roughly 240,000 unique TCR beta nucleotide sequences were sequenced per donor among some 420 genotyped donors of the cohort, with around 19% of those sequences being non-productive.

For this clone: Its recognized antigen is unknown. Per-base quality was not reported, and no clone a single base away is much larger than it.

The study at large found these results: In both the original and validation cohorts, the classifier was reported to diagnose cytomegalovirus status with high specificity and sensitivity. This cohort had only TCR beta chains sequenced, and the lack of alpha or paired-chain data limited which features could be detected. An association between a missense DCLRE1C variant and V-gene and J-gene trimming of TCR beta chains was found in a later genetic analysis and replicated in an independent cohort. The authors suggested that the approach could potentially be extended to other disease states and immunological phenotypes. Strong co-occurrence of HLA alleles, especially DR and DQ, made assigning TCR associations to individual alleles difficult. In vitro tests confirmed that three of the cytomegalovirus-associated TCR beta chains recognize cytomegalovirus antigens. A total of 150 or so TCR beta chains were listed by the study as associated with cytomegalovirus. Some IMGT-functional V segments, including TRBV6-2 and TRBV6-3, could not be told apart with the 87-base-pair reads, so those segments were excluded. Because HLA typing was unavailable for some donors at each locus, only the typed subset was used in association tests. In an earlier analysis of over 550 of the donors, most TCR beta V segments were observed in productive rearrangements about 87% or about 30% of the time, broadly matching IMGT annotations. A further reported finding was that TCR beta sequences accurately predicted the HLA-A and HLA-B alleles for most subjects in the first cohort. The sequencing pipeline was judged likely to have produced a cluster of highly shared sequence variants as a technical artifact. According to a later analysis, TCR association rates differed among HLA loci, with DRB1 alleles showing the most associated TCRs and HLA-C alleles showing the fewest. Compared with equally common non-associated chains, HLA-associated TCR beta chains in a later analysis were more clonally expanded and had lower generation probabilities. Most CMV-associated TCR beta chains appeared to be HLA-restricted in a later analysis, and the HLA associations seemed to be driven largely by CMV exposure. Sequencing depth was assumed to be roughly uniform across donors in the presence/absence analyses, though that assumption may not hold. Correlated functional status among segregating V segments might reflect linkage disequilibrium, but an unknown experimental factor could not be ruled out. In a later analysis, several top co-occurrence clusters were reported to appear linked to parvovirus B19, influenza, CMV and Epstein-Barr virus. Seventeen rarely observed V segments, including chromosome 9 orphons, were excluded from the earlier analysis of several hundred of the donors because counts were too low. A later analysis associated around 16,000 TCR beta sequences with specific HLA alleles at a false discovery rate of 0.05. Across donors, most TCR sequences were observed very rarely, whereas some public TCRs were present in many individuals. CMV serostatus was the only immune exposure information available for the cohort. A later genetic analysis reported fewer N-insertions in productive TCRs among donors in an Asian-associated ancestry cluster than the roughly 650-donor mean.

Taken from cysteine to phenylalanine, the CDR3 has 13 residues. The kept DNA is CDR3 alone, 39 bases in frame from the first base. Trimming removed 3 bases from V and 7 bases from J; the gene matches leave 8 bases unexplained. Reading the germline V gene gives CDR1 SQVTM and CDR2 ANQGSEA. In total, roughly 710 healthy bone marrow donors made up the cohort. Cohort members were all nominally healthy when sampled, although unrecorded immune exposures were likely present. The donor was CMV seronegative and belonged to the group of 352 seronegative cohort members. Every donor gave a peripheral blood sample, and the peripheral blood mononuclear cells from that sample were used for TCR beta sequencing. Genomic DNA extraction from the blood cell samples was performed with the Qiagen DNeasy Blood Extraction Kit. Receptors were amplified or captured by the immunoSEQ multiplex PCR assay. For the multiplex PCR, a mixture combining 60 forward primers for TCR Vbeta segments and 13 reverse primers for TCR Jbeta segments was used. The CDR3 region of rearranged TCR beta genes was amplified from genomic DNA with a multiplex PCR assay. On the Illumina HiSeq System, the amplified TCR beta libraries were sequenced as 87-base-pair reads. Regarding the original processing steps: Across the roughly 600 repertoires, a later analysis counted 80 million or so unique TCR beta chains, some 11 million of which were shared by at least two donors. A nearest-neighbor algorithm error-corrected the raw reads and collapsed the reads into unique sequences, merging closely related sequences to remove PCR and sequencing errors. V, D and J gene segments were assigned by aligning CDR3 sequences to IMGT reference sequences. Each retained sequence needed at least a six-nucleotide match to both a V gene segment and a J gene segment. A rearrangement was called productive if the CDR3 had no stop codons and remained in frame with V and J, and every other rearrangement was called non-productive. Following IMGT convention, CDR3 was defined as the stretch from the second conserved V-encoded cysteine to the conserved J-encoded phenylalanine. In an earlier analysis of more than 550 of the donors, sequences lacking an unambiguous match to a single V gene segment were excluded. An earlier analysis of under 750 of the donors called V segments functional above 56.7% productive rearrangements and segregating when the between-donor standard deviation exceeded 5%. A statistical classification framework was developed to diagnose cytomegalovirus status using the catalog of TCR beta chain sequences. In a later analysis, V and J genes were assigned by comparing TCR nucleotide sequences against IMGT/GENE-DB human TR gene sequences. In a later analysis, CDR3 sequences and most-parsimonious VDJ recombination scenarios were assigned using the TCRdist pipeline. In a later analysis, each TCR beta chain was defined by its CDR3 amino acid sequence together with its V-gene family, and reads lacking a unique V-gene family were excluded. In a later analysis, around 650 highly shared, low-generation-probability nucleotide sequences were removed to address suspected cross-contamination and a sequencing artifact. For each public chain, a later analysis derived a clonal expansion index from normalized ranks of inferred template counts within each repertoire. A later analysis computed generation probabilities with a VDJ recombination model fitted to out-of-frame rearrangements, and checked the results against IGoR. In a later analysis, TCR-TCR, TCR-HLA and TCR-CMV co-occurrence was scored with hypergeometric tests, and a repertoire-size bias correction was applied to TCR pairs. In a later analysis, false discovery rates were estimated by permuting HLA or CMV assignments 20 times. In a later analysis, co-occurring TCRs were grouped using DBSCAN, with TCRdist sequence similarity added in when clustering inside HLA-allele-positive subsets. Co-occurrence clustering excluded repertoires with fewer than 30,000 or more than 120,000 public chains, plus five with anomalous nucleotide sharing. In TCRdb, the immuneACCESS table is reduced to in-frame sequences with V and J assigned. These tables do not hold every clone; where another copy was compared, an unresolved V gene accounts for under half, and the others remain unexplained. From that table come the V and J calls and clone size; the DNA was used to work out D and trimming. In all, the sample holds around 170,000 clones, and around 78% of those were seen once. The top ten clones comprise about 1.6% of the sample.

Recombination connected TRBV29-1 to TRBJ2-7, with TRBD1 identical over 8 junction bases. The sample was PBMCs. The receptor comes from a middle-aged man in good health and CMV-seronegative. The base sequence is TGCAGCGTTGAGTACAGGGGGTATGGGGAGCAGTACTTC. The encoded protein is CSVEYRGYGEQYF.